The rows below give T cell receptor beta chains drawn from one sample of a study of blood T cells in healthy people across ages. MiXCR, run by TCRdb on the 5' RACE reads, gives a single entry per CDR3 protein. The sample has 1.5 million to 2 million distinct CDR3 sequences; about 49% are singletons. The sequenced material came from blood. The receptors originated from a woman aged 40-49 years in good health. Each CDR3 is given with its conserved first and last residue. A D gene is named only where the DNA matches it firmly. Clone size appears in some rows only: once, few, many, or a class for an expanded clone.

d_call: -; j_call: TRBJ2-4; v_call: TRBV5-1; clone_size: few; cdr3_aa: CASSPLQGGGIQYF; cdr3_nt: TGCGCCAGCAGCCCACTTCAGGGAGGCGGCATTCAGTACTTC
d_call: -; j_call: TRBJ2-4; v_call: TRBV6-2/TRBV6-3; clone_size: -; cdr3_aa: CASSYGCEEYF; cdr3_nt: TGTGCCAGCAGTTACGGATGCGAGGAGTACTTC
d_call: TRBD1; j_call: TRBJ2-6; v_call: TRBV10-3; clone_size: -; cdr3_aa: CAISESGQGATGANVLTF; cdr3_nt: TGTGCCATCAGTGAGTCGGGACAGGGGGCGACTGGGGCCAACGTCCTGACTTTC
d_call: -; j_call: TRBJ2-7; v_call: TRBV20-1; clone_size: once; cdr3_aa: CSATTGTRSYEQYF; cdr3_nt: TGCAGTGCGACAACCGGGACGAGATCCTACGAGCAGTACTTC
d_call: TRBD1; j_call: TRBJ2-3; v_call: TRBV7-9; clone_size: -; cdr3_aa: CASSSGTGYKADTQYF; cdr3_nt: TGTGCCAGCAGCTCCGGGACAGGGTACAAAGCAGATACGCAGTATTTT
d_call: -; j_call: TRBJ2-2; v_call: TRBV4-2; clone_size: -; cdr3_aa: CASSRQEESTGELFF; cdr3_nt: TGTGCCAGCAGTCGCCAGGAGGAGTCCACCGGGGAGCTGTTTTTT
d_call: TRBD2; j_call: TRBJ2-5; v_call: TRBV6-2/TRBV6-3; clone_size: few; cdr3_aa: CASSFGLAGGPSQYF; cdr3_nt: TGTGCCAGCAGCTTTGGACTAGCGGGGGGGCCGTCCCAGTACTTC
d_call: TRBD2; j_call: TRBJ2-1; v_call: TRBV7-8; clone_size: few; cdr3_aa: CASSIWVVGLATYNEQFF; cdr3_nt: TGTGCCAGCAGCATATGGGTAGTGGGACTAGCAACATACAATGAGCAGTTCTTC
d_call: -; j_call: TRBJ2-7; v_call: TRBV12-3/TRBV12-4; clone_size: -; cdr3_aa: CASRGHFEQYF; cdr3_nt: TGTGCCAGCAGAGGACACTTCGAGCAGTACTTC
d_call: TRBD2; j_call: TRBJ2-7; v_call: TRBV20-1; clone_size: -; cdr3_aa: CSASHFRTSGGAYRYEQYF; cdr3_nt: TGCAGTGCTAGTCACTTCAGGACTAGCGGGGGGGCTTATCGGTACGAGCAGTACTTC
d_call: -; j_call: TRBJ1-2; v_call: TRBV27; clone_size: few; cdr3_aa: CASRERGSHGYTF; cdr3_nt: TGTGCCAGCAGAGAAAGGGGGAGTCATGGCTACACCTTC
d_call: TRBD1; j_call: TRBJ2-7; v_call: TRBV20-1; clone_size: -; cdr3_aa: CSARLDRAGFIYEQYF; cdr3_nt: TGCAGTGCTAGACTGGACAGGGCGGGTTTCATCTACGAGCAGTACTTC
d_call: -; j_call: TRBJ2-5; v_call: TRBV5-1; clone_size: -; cdr3_aa: CASRFSTEETQYF; cdr3_nt: TGCGCCAGCAGGTTTTCCACCGAAGAGACCCAGTACTTC
d_call: -; j_call: TRBJ2-5; v_call: TRBV3-1; clone_size: -; cdr3_aa: CASSQVSKGKQETQYF; cdr3_nt: TGTGCCAGCAGCCAAGTTTCGAAGGGGAAGCAAGAGACCCAGTACTTC
d_call: -; j_call: TRBJ1-4; v_call: TRBV2; clone_size: few; cdr3_aa: CASSAADGRTNEKLFF; cdr3_nt: TGTGCCAGCAGTGCCGCCGACGGCCGCACTAATGAAAAACTGTTTTTT
d_call: -; j_call: TRBJ1-2; v_call: TRBV20-1; clone_size: -; cdr3_aa: CSARDLVGYTF; cdr3_nt: TGCAGTGCTAGAGATCTAGTTGGCTACACCTTC
d_call: TRBD1; j_call: TRBJ2-7; v_call: TRBV20-1; clone_size: -; cdr3_aa: CSARATGTGGIEQYF; cdr3_nt: TGCAGTGCTAGAGCCACCGGGACAGGGGGTATCGAGCAGTACTTC
d_call: TRBD1; j_call: TRBJ1-2; v_call: TRBV6-5; clone_size: -; cdr3_aa: CASSRPGTGAGYTF; cdr3_nt: TGTGCCAGCAGTAGGCCCGGGACAGGGGCTGGCTACACCTTC
d_call: TRBD1; j_call: TRBJ1-6; v_call: TRBV7-9; clone_size: few; cdr3_aa: CASSHQTGVNSPLHF; cdr3_nt: TGTGCCAGCAGCCACCAGACAGGGGTCAATTCACCCCTCCACTTT
d_call: -; j_call: TRBJ2-5; v_call: TRBV28; clone_size: few; cdr3_aa: CASTPGGGETQYF; cdr3_nt: TGTGCCAGCACCCCGGGTGGTGGAGAGACCCAGTACTTC
d_call: -; j_call: TRBJ1-2; v_call: TRBV6-5; clone_size: -; cdr3_aa: CASSSQGGGIYGYTF; cdr3_nt: TGTGCCAGCAGTTCACAGGGAGGAGGTATCTATGGCTACACCTTC
d_call: -; j_call: TRBJ2-5; v_call: TRBV7-2; clone_size: -; cdr3_aa: CANSWGQETQYF; cdr3_nt: TGTGCCAACAGCTGGGGGCAAGAGACCCAGTACTTC
d_call: -; j_call: TRBJ1-2; v_call: TRBV27; clone_size: few; cdr3_aa: CASRIPGGGYGYTF; cdr3_nt: TGTGCCAGCAGAATACCGGGGGGAGGGTATGGCTACACCTTC
d_call: TRBD1; j_call: TRBJ2-1; v_call: TRBV7-7; clone_size: few; cdr3_aa: CASSPLDRGNNEQFF; cdr3_nt: TGTGCTAGCAGCCCCCTCGACAGGGGGAACAATGAGCAGTTCTTC